The 18 T cell receptor beta chains given below trace back to one sample, sequenced in a study of blood T cell repertoires in COVID-19. Clones were sequenced by immunoSEQ multiplex PCR, and TCRdb holds only the in-frame ones, with some missing. Of around 330,000 clones detected, around nine tenths appear once; the ten largest clones hold about 5.2%. Specimen: PBMCs or T cells enriched from blood (not recorded which). The receptors were sampled from a man aged 60 to 69 who had recovered from COVID-19.

The J gene is TRBJ2-7, the V gene TRBV2; 8 bases fit TRBD1. V lost 3 bases and J lost 0; bases outside the gene matches: 4. Germline CDR1 and CDR2: SNHLY and FYNNEI. The CDR3 length is 15 residues. The DNA of the CDR3 is TGTGCCAGCAGTGAGGGGACAGGAAGCTCCTACGAGCAGTACTTC. As protein: CASSEGTGSSYEQYF.

V is TRBV6-1 and J is TRBJ1-2; D is perhaps TRBD1 (5 bases). The CDR3 spans 16 residues. Trimming cost V 2 bases and J 4 bases, with 17 bases left between them. Germline V gene sequence: CDR1 MNHNS, CDR2 SASEGT. The CDR3 sequence: CASSESGRGNLYGYTF. Written as DNA, the CDR3 is TGTGCCAGCAGTGAATCGGGGCGCGGGAACCTCTATGGCTACACCTTC.

This chain joins TRBV9 and TRBJ1-3; TRBD1 aligns across 7 bases. The CDR3 runs 15 residues. Germline CDR1 SGDLS, CDR2 YYNGEE. Losses at the gene ends were 3 bases for V and 0 bases for J; bases not matched to a gene: 3. The CDR3 nucleotides read TGTGCCAGCAGCGCCAGACAGGGCTCTGGAAACACCATATATTTT. Its protein product is CASSARQGSGNTIYF.

This chain connects TRBV5-1 to TRBJ1-1; 10 bases line up with TRBD1. The V segment lost 3 bases and the J segment 1 base; nucleotides outside the gene matches: 9. CDR1 is SGHRS, CDR2 YFSETQ, per germline. The CDR3 sequence is 17 residues long. As DNA, the CDR3 is TGCGCCAGCAGCTCAGTCCCGGGACAGGGGACGAACACTGAAGCTTTCTTT. It specifies CASSSVPGQGTNTEAFF.

This clone was seen once. The chain couples TRBV28 to TRBJ1-2, with D possibly TRBD1 on 6 matching bases. The CDR3 sequence is 14 residues long. Trimming cost V 7 bases and J 0 bases, with 12 bases left between them. From germline, CDR1 is MDHEN and CDR2 SYDVKM. The chain's CDR3 is CASIPQGPNYGYTF. DNA of the CDR3: TGTGCCAGCATCCCACAGGGCCCTAACTATGGCTACACCTTC.

The J gene is TRBJ2-7, the V gene TRBV27; D may be TRBD1 (6 bases). This CDR3 contains 14 residues. Per the germline V gene, CDR1 is MNHEY and CDR2 is SMNVEV (reference sequence). The V and J ends lost 2 bases and 3 bases respectively, with 11 bases between them. This chain's CDR3 is CASSLEGHLYEQYF. CDR3 DNA sequence: TGTGCCAGCAGTTTAGAGGGACATCTCTACGAGCAGTACTTC.

The chain is built from TRBV2 and TRBJ2-1; no clear D. Per germline, CDR1 SNHLY and CDR2 FYNNEI. The CDR3 is made up of 14 amino acids. The germline V and J ends were trimmed by 8 bases and 4 bases, with 15 bases remaining between them. In nucleotides, the CDR3 is TGTGCCAGCGGAGCACGCGGAGAGTACAATGAGCAGTTCTTC. Its translation: CASGARGEYNEQFF.

This clone was counted once. V is TRBV18 and J is TRBJ2-7; 7 bases agree with TRBD2. The CDR3 extends over 17 amino acids. V lost 2 bases and J lost 5; bases outside the gene matches: 15. CDR1 is KGHSH and CDR2 is LQKENI in the germline V gene. CDR3 DNA sequence: TGTGCCAGCTCACCAAAGGGCGGGGCGGGAGTCGCCAACGAGCAGTACTTC. It yields the protein CASSPKGGAGVANEQYF.

In this sample, this clone turned up once. The chain carries TRBV14 and TRBJ2-1; 10 bases agree with TRBD2. The V gene end was trimmed by 2 bases and the J gene end by 13 bases; junction bases not matched to a gene: 11. CDR1 is SGHDN and CDR2 is FVKESK in the germline V gene. The CDR3 totals 15 residues. CDR3 loop: CASSQFFLAGVSQFF. CDR3 nucleotides: TGTGCCAGCAGCCAATTTTTCCTAGCGGGAGTAAGTCAGTTCTTC.

The J gene is TRBJ2-1, the V gene TRBV9, with 7 bases that match TRBD2. The V segment lost 0 bases and the J segment 5 bases; nucleotides outside the gene matches: 5. The CDR3 runs to 15 residues. Germline V gives CDR1 SGDLS, CDR2 YYNGEE. CDR3 amino acids: CASSVASSGNNEQFF. CDR3 coding DNA: TGTGCCAGCAGCGTAGCTTCTAGCGGAAACAATGAGCAGTTCTTC.

The rearrangement links TRBV19 to TRBJ2-2; TRBD2 matches 7 bases. The germline V gene encodes CDR1 LNHDA and CDR2 SQIVND (reference sequence). Trimming took 0 bases from V and 5 from J; bases not matched to a gene: 0. CDR3 length equals 14 residues. The CDR3 loop is CASSIERGTGELFF. As DNA, the CDR3 is TGTGCCAGTAGTATAGAGCGGGGGACCGGGGAGCTGTTTTTT.

V usage is TRBV7-9 and J usage is TRBJ1-1, with a weak D call TRBD1 (5 bases). Trimming cost V 5 bases and J 4 bases, with 11 bases left between them. Germline V gives CDR1 SEHNR, CDR2 FQNEAQ (reference sequence). The CDR3 sequence is 13 residues long. CDR3 bases: TGTGCCAGCAGCCTGCGGGGGAGCACTGAAGCTTTCTTT. Translating it yields CASSLRGSTEAFF.

This chain joins TRBV20-1 and TRBJ2-3, with 9 bases lining up with TRBD2. This CDR3 contains 14 residues. The V and J ends lost 3 bases and 2 bases, in that order; junction bases with no gene match: 3. Germline values: CDR1 DFQATT, CDR2 SNEGSKA (reference sequence). CDR3 sequence (DNA): TGCAGTGCTAGTAGCGGGAGAGACACAGATACGCAGTATTTT. The encoded protein is CSASSGRDTDTQYF.

This rearrangement joins TRBV7-9 to TRBJ1-2; possibly TRBD1 for D (5 bases). The CDR3 loop spans 13 amino acids. Trimming removed 11 bases from V and 7 bases from J, with 20 bases in between. Per the germline V gene, CDR1 is SEHNR and CDR2 is FQNEAQ (reference sequence). This CDR3 is CAGLIQGYVGYTF. The CDR3 DNA is TGTGCCGGCCTAATTCAGGGTTATGTTGGCTACACCTTC.

The chain joins TRBV19 to TRBJ1-2; 7 bases align to TRBD1. CDR3 length: 15 residues. V lost 3 bases, J lost 2 bases, and 6 bases stayed unmatched. Per the germline V gene, CDR1 is LNHDA and CDR2 is SQIVND (reference sequence). The CDR3 sequence: CASSIATGENYGYTF. In DNA, the CDR3 is TGTGCCAGTAGTATCGCCACAGGGGAGAACTATGGCTACACCTTC.

This chain uses TRBV7-2 with TRBJ1-5; weak D call: TRBD1 (6 bases). CDR1 is SGHTA, CDR2 FQGNSA, per germline. The CDR3 has 16 residues. V was cut by 0 bases and J by 1 base, with 10 bases left in between. CDR3 amino acids: CASSLAAGQSNQPQHF. The CDR3 DNA reads as TGTGCCAGCAGCTTAGCGGCCGGACAGAGCAATCAGCCCCAGCATTTT.

This chain uses TRBV19 with TRBJ1-2, with a tentative D call TRBD1 (6 bases). Germline assignment: CDR1 LNHDA and CDR2 SQIVND (reference sequence). Trimming shortened V by 0 bases and J by 4 bases, and 12 bases separated the two germline ends. The CDR3 covers 15 residues. CDR3 sequence (DNA): TGTGCCAGTAGTATAGATGCCAGGGGTATCTATGGCTACACCTTC. Residues: CASSIDARGIYGYTF.

This sequence joins TRBV2 and TRBJ1-1; D is ambiguous. This CDR3 is built from 12 residues. V lost 7 bases and J 4 bases, leaving 10 bases between the germline ends. Germline values: CDR1 SNHLY, CDR2 FYNNEI. This CDR3 reads CASKGEGTEAFF. The CDR3, as DNA: TGTGCCAGCAAGGGCGAGGGCACTGAAGCTTTCTTT.